What follows describes a single T cell receptor beta chain. The sample originates from a study of graft-versus-host responses after intestinal transplantation. Points from the study as a whole: Association was observed between peak circulating GvH clone levels and early post-transplant HvG declines. Present in recipient marrow, GvH clones included some that appeared first in ileum or blood.

TCRdb keeps only in-frame clones here, not all; method: immunoSEQ multiplex PCR. Of 5,000 to 7,000 clones in the sample, 22% were seen once. Plated together were around 200,000 CFSE-labeled responder cells and around 200,000 irradiated, violet-dye-labeled stimulator cells. The V gene's germline CDR1 is SGHNT and CDR2 YENEEA. The V segment lost 1 base and the J segment 6 bases; nucleotides outside the gene matches: 14. The CDR3 consists of 17 residues. Here the sequenced sample was alloreactive CD4+ T cells from a mixed lymphocyte reaction culture, taken before transplantation. Subset: CFSE-low proliferating T cells sorted from roughly six-day pre-transplant mixed lymphocyte reaction (GvH or HvG direction). This clonotype was obtained from a human patient who was an organ donor for intestinal transplantation. This chain links TRBV11-3 with TRBJ2-7; 8 positions agree with TRBD1. The CDR3 DNA sequence: TGTGCCAGCAGCTTAGCCGAAAAGGACAGGGTAATAACCGAGCAGTACTTC. Its translation: CASSLAEKDRVITEQYF.